This T cell receptor beta chain stems from a study of blood T cells in healthy people across ages. Study-wide results and caveats: PBMC samples, being unsorted, prevented any conclusive comparison of naive and antigen-experienced cells.

Each donor's blood draw was around 9.1 milliliters of peripheral blood. This clonotype was counted a single time. The target antigen is unknown. PCR was performed a second time for about 7 to 11 cycles using a sample-barcoded 5' primer and a J-beta primer mix. MiXCR, run by TCRdb on the 5' RACE reads, gives a single entry per CDR3 protein. The repertoire holds under 2 million distinct CDR3 sequences, roughly 30% seen once, with around 11% in the top ten. Looked up from germline, CDR1 is KGHDR and CDR2 is SFDVKD. The V and J ends lost 5 bases and 15 bases respectively, with 16 bases between them. There are 12 residues in the CDR3.

This clonotype was obtained from a woman aged 25-40 years in good health. This chain links TRBV24-1 with TRBJ2-1, with D perhaps TRBD1 or TRBD2 (5 bases each). Sequenced input: blood. This CDR3 reads CATSVPRRGLFF. The CDR3 DNA follows: TGTGCCACCAGTGTCCCCCGCCGGGGCCTGTTCTTC.